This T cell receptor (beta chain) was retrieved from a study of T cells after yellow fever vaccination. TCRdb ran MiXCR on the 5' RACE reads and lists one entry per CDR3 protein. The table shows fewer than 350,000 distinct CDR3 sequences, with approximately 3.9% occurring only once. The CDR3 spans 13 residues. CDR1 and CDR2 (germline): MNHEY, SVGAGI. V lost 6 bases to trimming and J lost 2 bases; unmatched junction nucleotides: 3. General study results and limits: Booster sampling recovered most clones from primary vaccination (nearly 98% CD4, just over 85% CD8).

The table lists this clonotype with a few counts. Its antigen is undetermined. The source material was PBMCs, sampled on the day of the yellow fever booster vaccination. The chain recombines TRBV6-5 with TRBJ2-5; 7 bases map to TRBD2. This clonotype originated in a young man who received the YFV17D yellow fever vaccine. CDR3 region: CASSRLAQETQYF. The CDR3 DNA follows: TGTGCCAGCAGCAGACTAGCTCAAGAGACCCAGTACTTC.